The rows below give T cell receptor beta chains drawn from one sample of a study of blood T cell repertoires in COVID-19. The data were produced by immunoSEQ multiplex PCR, yet TCRdb's version contains in-frame clones alone and is incomplete. The table shows 250,000 to 300,000 clones, with 70% to 90% occurring only once. The sample consisted of PBMCs or T cells enriched from blood (not recorded which). The receptor set was obtained from a woman between 25 and 40 years old who had recovered from COVID-19. The CDR3 runs from the conserved cysteine through the conserved F or W. D genes are given only for firm matches. Size values are once, few and many counts, or a class for expanded clones, and some rows have none.

d_gene: NA; v_gene: TRBV2; j_gene: TRBJ2-4; abundance: NA; CDR3nt: TGTGCCAGCAGTGAATTGGCAGGTAGTGCCAAAAACATTCAGTACTTC; CDR3aa: CASSELAGSAKNIQYF
d_gene: TRBD1; v_gene: TRBV27; j_gene: TRBJ1-2; abundance: NA; CDR3nt: TGTGCCAGCAGTTTTGACAGGGTCTTGGGCTACACCTTC; CDR3aa: CASSFDRVLGYTF
d_gene: TRBD2; v_gene: TRBV7-9; j_gene: TRBJ2-3; abundance: NA; CDR3nt: TGTGCCAGCAGTTACGGACTAGCGGTAGATACGCAGTATTTT; CDR3aa: CASSYGLAVDTQYF
d_gene: TRBD2; v_gene: TRBV5-1; j_gene: TRBJ2-7; abundance: NA; CDR3nt: TGCGCCAGCAGCACGGGACTAGCGGGCCGAGATACCTACGAGCAGTACTTC; CDR3aa: CASSTGLAGRDTYEQYF
d_gene: NA; v_gene: TRBV21-1; j_gene: TRBJ1-5; abundance: once; CDR3nt: TGTGCCAGCAGCAATCGCAACAGAAAAGATCAGCCCCAGCATTTT; CDR3aa: CASSNRNRKDQPQHF
d_gene: NA; v_gene: TRBV7-9; j_gene: TRBJ2-5; abundance: once; CDR3nt: TGTGCCAGCAGCTCCACTACTACCTTCCAAGAGACCCAGTACTTC; CDR3aa: CASSSTTTFQETQYF
d_gene: TRBD2; v_gene: TRBV6-2/TRBV6-3; j_gene: TRBJ2-7; abundance: NA; CDR3nt: TGTGCCAGCAGTGAGGGCGGGAGACACGAGCAGTACTTC; CDR3aa: CASSEGGRHEQYF
d_gene: TRBD2; v_gene: TRBV10-3; j_gene: TRBJ2-1; abundance: NA; CDR3nt: TGTGCCATCAGTGAGGATGCCGCGGGAGGAGTTAGGCGGAATGAGCAGTTCTTC; CDR3aa: CAISEDAAGGVRRNEQFF
d_gene: NA; v_gene: TRBV7-2; j_gene: TRBJ1-1; abundance: NA; CDR3nt: TGTGCCAGCAGTCGTCCTGAGGTGAACACTGAAGCTTTCTTT; CDR3aa: CASSRPEVNTEAFF
d_gene: NA; v_gene: TRBV6-5; j_gene: TRBJ1-6; abundance: NA; CDR3nt: TGTGCCAGTTCACAGGGCGCTAATTCACCCCTCCACTTT; CDR3aa: CASSQGANSPLHF
d_gene: NA; v_gene: TRBV5-8; j_gene: TRBJ1-2; abundance: NA; CDR3nt: TGTGCCAGCACCGCGCTTCGGCGGGCCTATGGCTACACCTTC; CDR3aa: CASTALRRAYGYTF
d_gene: NA; v_gene: TRBV2; j_gene: TRBJ2-2; abundance: NA; CDR3nt: TGTGCCAGCAGTGTGAATACTCTGTGGTACACCGGGGAGCTGTTTTTT; CDR3aa: CASSVNTLWYTGELFF
d_gene: NA; v_gene: TRBV12-3/TRBV12-4; j_gene: TRBJ1-2; abundance: NA; CDR3nt: TGTGCCAGCAGTTTTGGGCGAAATGGCTACACCTTC; CDR3aa: CASSFGRNGYTF
d_gene: NA; v_gene: TRBV28; j_gene: TRBJ1-1; abundance: NA; CDR3nt: TGTGCCAGCAGAGAGACAGTTAACACTGAAGCTTTCTTT; CDR3aa: CASRETVNTEAFF
d_gene: TRBD2; v_gene: TRBV5-1; j_gene: TRBJ2-5; abundance: NA; CDR3nt: TGCGCCAGCCATTCGACTAGCGGTCAAGAGACCCAGTACTTC; CDR3aa: CASHSTSGQETQYF
d_gene: TRBD1; v_gene: TRBV27; j_gene: TRBJ2-7; abundance: NA; CDR3nt: TGTGCCAGCAGTTCCTCCGGGACAGGGGGTCTATCCGCGCAGTACTTC; CDR3aa: CASSSSGTGGLSAQYF
d_gene: TRBD2; v_gene: TRBV6-5; j_gene: TRBJ2-7; abundance: NA; CDR3nt: TGTGCCAGCAGCCGACCTAGCGGGGGGACCTACGAGCAGTACTTC; CDR3aa: CASSRPSGGTYEQYF
d_gene: TRBD1; v_gene: TRBV24-1; j_gene: TRBJ1-5; abundance: NA; CDR3nt: TGTGCCTTGCAGGGGGCGGATCAGCCCCAGCATTTT; CDR3aa: CALQGADQPQHF
d_gene: NA; v_gene: TRBV6-2/TRBV6-3; j_gene: TRBJ2-1; abundance: few; CDR3nt: TGTGCCAGCAGTTACAGAGCGGGCGAAGTAGACAATGAGCAGTTCTTC; CDR3aa: CASSYRAGEVDNEQFF
d_gene: NA; v_gene: TRBV27; j_gene: TRBJ1-6; abundance: NA; CDR3nt: TGTGCCAGCACCCTCGTCGGACTGTTAAATTCACCCCTCCACTTT; CDR3aa: CASTLVGLLNSPLHF
d_gene: NA; v_gene: TRBV30; j_gene: TRBJ1-1; abundance: NA; CDR3nt: TGTGCCTGGAGTCAATACACGAACACTGAAGCTTTCTTT; CDR3aa: CAWSQYTNTEAFF
d_gene: NA; v_gene: TRBV5-1; j_gene: TRBJ2-2; abundance: once; CDR3nt: TGCGCCAGCAGCACCGGGAGGAACACCGGGGAGCTGTTTTTT; CDR3aa: CASSTGRNTGELFF
d_gene: NA; v_gene: TRBV6-6; j_gene: TRBJ2-4; abundance: NA; CDR3nt: TGTGCCAGCAGTTACGCGGACATGTGGAACATTCAGTACTTC; CDR3aa: CASSYADMWNIQYF
d_gene: TRBD1; v_gene: TRBV4-1; j_gene: TRBJ1-2; abundance: NA; CDR3nt: TGCGCCAGCAGCCACGGACAGGGGTATGGCTACACCTTC; CDR3aa: CASSHGQGYGYTF
d_gene: NA; v_gene: TRBV15; j_gene: TRBJ1-5; abundance: NA; CDR3nt: TGTGCCACCAGCGCGGGGTTAGATCGTCAGCCCCAGCATTTT; CDR3aa: CATSAGLDRQPQHF
d_gene: NA; v_gene: TRBV28; j_gene: TRBJ2-5; abundance: NA; CDR3nt: TGTGCCAGCAGGGAGGGGGCAGGCCGCTGGGAGACCCAGTACTTC; CDR3aa: CASREGAGRWETQYF
d_gene: TRBD2; v_gene: TRBV4-3; j_gene: TRBJ2-1; abundance: once; CDR3nt: TGCGCCAGCAGCCAAGAAGTGGGCGGGGGGCCTTTCTCCTACAATGAGCAGTTCTTC; CDR3aa: CASSQEVGGGPFSYNEQFF
d_gene: TRBD1; v_gene: TRBV9; j_gene: TRBJ1-2; abundance: once; CDR3nt: TGTGCCAGCAGCACCCGGGACAGGGCGAACTATGGCTACACCTTC; CDR3aa: CASSTRDRANYGYTF
d_gene: NA; v_gene: TRBV10-2; j_gene: TRBJ2-7; abundance: NA; CDR3nt: TGCGCCAGCCCCCGAGGAGCGCAAGACTCCTACGAGCAGTACTTC; CDR3aa: CASPRGAQDSYEQYF
d_gene: TRBD2; v_gene: TRBV4-2; j_gene: TRBJ2-1; abundance: NA; CDR3nt: TGTGCCAGCAGCCACGGACTAGCGGGAGGTTACAATGAGCAGTTCTTC; CDR3aa: CASSHGLAGGYNEQFF
d_gene: TRBD2; v_gene: TRBV19; j_gene: TRBJ2-2; abundance: NA; CDR3nt: TGTGCCAGTACCCTAGAAGGTCTAGCGGGGGACACCGGGGAGCTGTTTTTT; CDR3aa: CASTLEGLAGDTGELFF
d_gene: NA; v_gene: TRBV10-3; j_gene: TRBJ1-1; abundance: NA; CDR3nt: TGTGCCATCAGTGAGTCAACCTCGACAGGGAACACTGAAGCTTTCTTT; CDR3aa: CAISESTSTGNTEAFF
d_gene: TRBD2; v_gene: TRBV2; j_gene: TRBJ2-7; abundance: NA; CDR3nt: TGTGCCAGCAGTGATGGGGTACTAGCGGGTGATCCCTACGAGCAGTACTTC; CDR3aa: CASSDGVLAGDPYEQYF
d_gene: NA; v_gene: TRBV5-1; j_gene: TRBJ2-3; abundance: NA; CDR3nt: TGCGCCAGCAGCTTAGAGGGCGGGCCAGATACGCAGTATTTT; CDR3aa: CASSLEGGPDTQYF
d_gene: NA; v_gene: TRBV5-4; j_gene: TRBJ2-5; abundance: NA; CDR3nt: TGTGCCAGCAGCCTCTTGGGCCAGGAAGAGACCCAGTACTTC; CDR3aa: CASSLLGQEETQYF
d_gene: NA; v_gene: TRBV4-3; j_gene: TRBJ2-2; abundance: NA; CDR3nt: TGCGCCAGCAGCCAGGGTCTAGCGACCGGGGAGCTGTTTTTT; CDR3aa: CASSQGLATGELFF
d_gene: NA; v_gene: TRBV4-3; j_gene: TRBJ1-2; abundance: NA; CDR3nt: TGCGCCAGCAGCCGATTAAGCGGGCCAGGTTTACAGTATGGCTACACCTTC; CDR3aa: CASSRLSGPGLQYGYTF
d_gene: NA; v_gene: TRBV5-1; j_gene: TRBJ1-1; abundance: NA; CDR3nt: TGCGCCAGCAGCTTAGACACCTCGAACACTGAAGCTTTCTTT; CDR3aa: CASSLDTSNTEAFF
d_gene: TRBD2; v_gene: TRBV7-9; j_gene: TRBJ2-4; abundance: NA; CDR3nt: TGTGCCAGCAGACCAGCGGCTAGCGGGAGGAACATTCAGTACTTC; CDR3aa: CASRPAASGRNIQYF
d_gene: TRBD1; v_gene: TRBV5-6; j_gene: TRBJ1-2; abundance: NA; CDR3nt: TGTGCCAGCAGCTGGGGGACAGGGAATGGCTACACCTTC; CDR3aa: CASSWGTGNGYTF
d_gene: NA; v_gene: TRBV6-5; j_gene: TRBJ1-6; abundance: NA; CDR3nt: TGTGCCAGCAGTTACTGGGCGAGCTCCTATAATTCACCCCTCCACTTT; CDR3aa: CASSYWASSYNSPLHF
d_gene: TRBD1; v_gene: TRBV5-1; j_gene: TRBJ2-7; abundance: few; CDR3nt: TGCGCCAGCAGCGTCGGGACAGCGTACGAGCAGTACTTC; CDR3aa: CASSVGTAYEQYF
d_gene: NA; v_gene: TRBV9; j_gene: TRBJ2-7; abundance: NA; CDR3nt: TGTGCCAGCAGCCCCTCCCCTAGGGTAGGGGCTCCCTACGAGCAGTACTTC; CDR3aa: CASSPSPRVGAPYEQYF
d_gene: TRBD1; v_gene: TRBV18; j_gene: TRBJ2-6; abundance: NA; CDR3nt: TGTGCCAGCTCCCAAACAGGGGTCCTCTCTGGGGCCAACGTCCTGACTTTC; CDR3aa: CASSQTGVLSGANVLTF
d_gene: TRBD1; v_gene: TRBV30; j_gene: TRBJ1-2; abundance: once; CDR3nt: TGTGCCTGGAGTTCGGGACAGGTCCTCTATGGCTACACCTTC; CDR3aa: CAWSSGQVLYGYTF
d_gene: TRBD1; v_gene: TRBV5-1; j_gene: TRBJ1-6; abundance: NA; CDR3nt: TGCGCCAGCAGCCCGACGGGACAGGGGTTGAACTCACCCCTCCACTTT; CDR3aa: CASSPTGQGLNSPLHF
d_gene: NA; v_gene: TRBV20-1; j_gene: TRBJ1-2; abundance: NA; CDR3nt: TGCAGTGCTAGAGATGCCAGTGGCTACACCTTC; CDR3aa: CSARDASGYTF
d_gene: NA; v_gene: TRBV7-9; j_gene: TRBJ1-1; abundance: NA; CDR3nt: TGTGCCAGCAGCTACATGTTGATAAGGGGGAACACTGAAGCTTTCTTT; CDR3aa: CASSYMLIRGNTEAFF
d_gene: NA; v_gene: TRBV9; j_gene: TRBJ2-1; abundance: NA; CDR3nt: TGTGCCAGCAGCGCCGGGTTCAATGAGCAGTTCTTC; CDR3aa: CASSAGFNEQFF
d_gene: TRBD2; v_gene: TRBV9; j_gene: TRBJ2-3; abundance: NA; CDR3nt: TGTGCCAGCAGCGCCGGCCTAGCGGGCGAAGCCACAGATACGCAGTATTTT; CDR3aa: CASSAGLAGEATDTQYF
d_gene: TRBD1; v_gene: TRBV29-1; j_gene: TRBJ1-1; abundance: NA; CDR3nt: TGCAGCGTCGGACAGGGAGGGACTGAAGCTTTCTTT; CDR3aa: CSVGQGGTEAFF
d_gene: NA; v_gene: TRBV12-3/TRBV12-4; j_gene: TRBJ2-3; abundance: NA; CDR3nt: TGTGCCAGCAGTAATATAGATACGCAGTATTTT; CDR3aa: CASSNIDTQYF
d_gene: NA; v_gene: TRBV28; j_gene: TRBJ1-5; abundance: NA; CDR3nt: TGTGCCAGCAGAACAATGTTGGAGCCCCAGCATTTT; CDR3aa: CASRTMLEPQHF
d_gene: TRBD1; v_gene: TRBV9; j_gene: TRBJ2-1; abundance: NA; CDR3nt: TGTGCCAGCAGGGCGGGACAGGGTGGTGAGCAGTTCTTC; CDR3aa: CASRAGQGGEQFF
d_gene: NA; v_gene: TRBV2; j_gene: TRBJ1-1; abundance: NA; CDR3nt: TGTGCCAGCAGTGGAACAACCGGGACTATCACTGAAGCTTTCTTT; CDR3aa: CASSGTTGTITEAFF